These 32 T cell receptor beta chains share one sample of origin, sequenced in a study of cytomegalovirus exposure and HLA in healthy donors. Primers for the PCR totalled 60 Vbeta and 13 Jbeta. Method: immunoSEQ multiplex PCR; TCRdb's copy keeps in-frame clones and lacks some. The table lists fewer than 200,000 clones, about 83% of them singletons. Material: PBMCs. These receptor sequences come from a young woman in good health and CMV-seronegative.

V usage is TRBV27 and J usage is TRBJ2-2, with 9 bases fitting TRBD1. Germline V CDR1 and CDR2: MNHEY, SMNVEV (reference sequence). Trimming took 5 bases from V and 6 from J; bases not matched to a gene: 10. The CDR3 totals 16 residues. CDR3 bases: TGTGCCAGCAGTCGCTTACCGGGACAGGGATCCGGGGAGCTGTTTTTT. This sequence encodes CASSRLPGQGSGELFF.

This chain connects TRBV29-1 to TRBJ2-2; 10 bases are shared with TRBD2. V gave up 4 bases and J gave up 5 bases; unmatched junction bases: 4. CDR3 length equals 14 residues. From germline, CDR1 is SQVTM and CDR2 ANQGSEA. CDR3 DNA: TGCAGCGTTGGGGGACTAGCGTTAACCGGGGAGCTGTTTTTT. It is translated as CSVGGLALTGELFF.

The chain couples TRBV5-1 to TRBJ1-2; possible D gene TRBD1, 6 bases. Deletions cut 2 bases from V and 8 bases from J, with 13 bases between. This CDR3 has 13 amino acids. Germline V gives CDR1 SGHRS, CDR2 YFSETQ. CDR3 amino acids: CASSFYRAGGYTF. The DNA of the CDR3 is TGCGCCAGCAGCTTTTACAGGGCCGGCGGCTACACCTTC.

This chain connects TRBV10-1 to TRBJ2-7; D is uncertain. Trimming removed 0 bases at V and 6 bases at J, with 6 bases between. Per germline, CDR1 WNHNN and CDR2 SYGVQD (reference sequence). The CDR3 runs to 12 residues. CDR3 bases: TGCGCCAGCAGTGAGTCGTGGGCCGAGCAGTACTTC. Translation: CASSESWAEQYF.

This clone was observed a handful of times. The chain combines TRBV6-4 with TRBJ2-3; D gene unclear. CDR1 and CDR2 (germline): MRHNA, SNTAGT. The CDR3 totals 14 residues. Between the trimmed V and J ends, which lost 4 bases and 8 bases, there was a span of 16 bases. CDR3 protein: CASSVDPGVGTQYF. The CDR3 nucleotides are TGTGCCAGCAGTGTGGATCCCGGAGTTGGTACGCAGTATTTT.

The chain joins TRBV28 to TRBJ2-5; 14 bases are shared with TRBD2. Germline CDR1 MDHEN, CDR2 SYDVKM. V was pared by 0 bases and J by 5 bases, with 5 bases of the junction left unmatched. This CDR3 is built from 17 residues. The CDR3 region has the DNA TGTGCCAGCAGTTTATGGGCGGGACTAGCGGGGGCGGAGACCCAGTACTTC. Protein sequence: CASSLWAGLAGAETQYF.

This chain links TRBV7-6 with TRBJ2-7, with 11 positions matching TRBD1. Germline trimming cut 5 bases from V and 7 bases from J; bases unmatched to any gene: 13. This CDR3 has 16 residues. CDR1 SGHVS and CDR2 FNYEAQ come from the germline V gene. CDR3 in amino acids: CASSPLGGQGVGEQYF. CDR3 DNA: TGTGCCAGCAGCCCACTAGGGGGACAGGGGGTAGGAGAGCAGTACTTC.

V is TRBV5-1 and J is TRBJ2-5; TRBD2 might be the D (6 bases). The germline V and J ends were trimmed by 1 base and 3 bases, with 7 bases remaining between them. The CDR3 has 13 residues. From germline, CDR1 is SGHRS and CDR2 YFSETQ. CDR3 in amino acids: CASSLTGEETQYF. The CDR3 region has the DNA TGCGCCAGCAGCTTGACGGGGGAAGAGACCCAGTACTTC.

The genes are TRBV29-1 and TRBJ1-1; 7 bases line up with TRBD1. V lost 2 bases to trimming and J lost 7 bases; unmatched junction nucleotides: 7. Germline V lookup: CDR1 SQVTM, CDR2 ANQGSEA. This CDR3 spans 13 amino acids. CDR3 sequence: CSVERRGQGEAFF. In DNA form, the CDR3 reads TGCAGCGTTGAACGAAGGGGGCAGGGTGAAGCTTTCTTT.

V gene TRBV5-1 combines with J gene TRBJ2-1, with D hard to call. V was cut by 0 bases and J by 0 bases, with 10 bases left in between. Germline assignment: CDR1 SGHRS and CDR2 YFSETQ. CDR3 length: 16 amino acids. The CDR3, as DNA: TGCGCCAGCAGCTTGGTACTCATGAGCTCCTACAATGAGCAGTTCTTC. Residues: CASSLVLMSSYNEQFF.

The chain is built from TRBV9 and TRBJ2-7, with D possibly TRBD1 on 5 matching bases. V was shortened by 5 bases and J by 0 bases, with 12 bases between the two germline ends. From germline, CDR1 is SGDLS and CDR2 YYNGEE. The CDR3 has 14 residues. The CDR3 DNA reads TGTGCCAGCAGTCCTCAGGGCAGCTCCTACGAGCAGTACTTC. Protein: CASSPQGSSYEQYF.

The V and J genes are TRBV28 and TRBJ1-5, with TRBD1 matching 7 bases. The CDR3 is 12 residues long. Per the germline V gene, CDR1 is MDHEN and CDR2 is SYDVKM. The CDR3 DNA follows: TGTGCTGCGGAGGGGGCCAATCAGCCCCAGCATTTT. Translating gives CAAEGANQPQHF.

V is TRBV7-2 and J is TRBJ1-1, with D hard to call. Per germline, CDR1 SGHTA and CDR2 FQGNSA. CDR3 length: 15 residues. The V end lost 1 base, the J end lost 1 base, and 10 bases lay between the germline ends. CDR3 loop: CASSLEAAKNTEAFF. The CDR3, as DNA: TGTGCCAGCAGCTTAGAGGCAGCGAAGAACACTGAAGCTTTCTTT.

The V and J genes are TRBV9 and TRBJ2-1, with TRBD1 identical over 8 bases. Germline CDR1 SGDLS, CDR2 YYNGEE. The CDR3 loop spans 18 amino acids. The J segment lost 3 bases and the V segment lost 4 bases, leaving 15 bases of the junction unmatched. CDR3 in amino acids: CASSNQDRVPPLYNEQFF. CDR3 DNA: TGTGCCAGCAGCAACCAGGACAGGGTACCCCCTCTCTACAATGAGCAGTTCTTC.

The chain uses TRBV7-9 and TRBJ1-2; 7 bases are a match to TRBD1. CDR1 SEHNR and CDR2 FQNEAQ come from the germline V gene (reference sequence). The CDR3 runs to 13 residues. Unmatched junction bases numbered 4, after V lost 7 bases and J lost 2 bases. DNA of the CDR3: TGTGCCAGCATCCCGACAGGGAACTATGGCTACACCTTC. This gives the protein CASIPTGNYGYTF.

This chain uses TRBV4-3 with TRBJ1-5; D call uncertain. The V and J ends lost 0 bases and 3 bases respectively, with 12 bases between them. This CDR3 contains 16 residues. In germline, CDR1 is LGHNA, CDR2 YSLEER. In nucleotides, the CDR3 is TGCGCCAGCAGCCAAGATGGCGCGGGAATCAATCAGCCCCAGCATTTT. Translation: CASSQDGAGINQPQHF.

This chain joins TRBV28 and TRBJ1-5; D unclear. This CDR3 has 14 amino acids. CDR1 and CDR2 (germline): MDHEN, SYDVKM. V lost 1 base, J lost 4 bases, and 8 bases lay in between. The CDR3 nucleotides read TGTGCCAGCAGTTTATCCCAACTAAATCAGCCCCAGCATTTT. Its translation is CASSLSQLNQPQHF.

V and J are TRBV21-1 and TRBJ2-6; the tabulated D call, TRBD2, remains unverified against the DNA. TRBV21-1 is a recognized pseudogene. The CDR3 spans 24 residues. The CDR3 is CASTRPRTSGAPAPRFSGANVLTF. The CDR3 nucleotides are TGTGCCAGCACTCGGCCAAGGACTAGCGGGGCCCCCGCCCCCCGTTTCTCTGGGGCCAACGTCCTGACTTTC.

The CDR3 here is CASSNRDRDVDPPDF. CDR3 DNA: TGTGCCAGCAGCAACCGAGACAGGGATGTGGACCCCCCCGACTTT. The genes are TRBV21-1 and TRBJ1-1; TRBD1, the D gene given by the table, was not confirmed from the DNA. TRBV21-1 is recorded as a pseudogene. CDR3 size: 15 residues.

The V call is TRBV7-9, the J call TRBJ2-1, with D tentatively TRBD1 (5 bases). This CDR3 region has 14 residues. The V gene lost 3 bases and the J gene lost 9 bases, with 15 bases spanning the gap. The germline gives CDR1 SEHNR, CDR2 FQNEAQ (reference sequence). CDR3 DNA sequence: TGTGCCAGCAGCTTCCTCAGACAGAAGAGTGAGCAGTTCTTC. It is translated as CASSFLRQKSEQFF.

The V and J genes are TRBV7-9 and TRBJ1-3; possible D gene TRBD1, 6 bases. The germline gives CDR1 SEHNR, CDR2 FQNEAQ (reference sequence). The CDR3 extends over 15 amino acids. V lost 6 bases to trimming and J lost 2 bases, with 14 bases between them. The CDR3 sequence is CASSRTGSTGNTIYF. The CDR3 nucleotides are TGTGCCAGCAGTCGTACAGGGTCTACTGGAAACACCATATATTTT. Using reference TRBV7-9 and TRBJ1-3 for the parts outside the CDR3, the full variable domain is DTGVSQNPRHKITKRGQNVTFRCDPISEHNRLYWYRQTLGQGPEFLTYFQNEAQLEKSRLLSDRFSAERPKGSFSTLEIQRTEQGDSAMYLCASSRTGSTGNTIYFGEGSWLTVV.

The CDR3 bases are TGCGCCAGCAGCTTCTCGGACAACTCCTGGTACTTC. This translates into CASSFSDNSWYF. The V gene is TRBV5-1, the J gene TRBJ2-5, with a tentative D call TRBD1 (5 bases). The germline V gene encodes CDR1 SGHRS and CDR2 YFSETQ. The CDR3 extends over 12 amino acids. Trimming cost V 2 bases and J 13 bases, with 15 bases left between them.

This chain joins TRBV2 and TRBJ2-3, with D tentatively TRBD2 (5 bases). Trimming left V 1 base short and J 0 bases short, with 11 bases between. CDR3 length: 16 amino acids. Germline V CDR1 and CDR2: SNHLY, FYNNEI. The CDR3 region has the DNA TGTGCCAGCAGTGAAGTCCCGGGAACTAGCACAGATACGCAGTATTTT. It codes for CASSEVPGTSTDTQYF.

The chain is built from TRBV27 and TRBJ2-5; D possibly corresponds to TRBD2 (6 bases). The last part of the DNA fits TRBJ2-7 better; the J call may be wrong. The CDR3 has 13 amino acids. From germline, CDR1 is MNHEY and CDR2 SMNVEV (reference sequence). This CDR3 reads CASTQSEGYEQYF. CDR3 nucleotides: TGTGCCAGCACCCAATCGGAGGGCTACGAGCAGTACTTC.

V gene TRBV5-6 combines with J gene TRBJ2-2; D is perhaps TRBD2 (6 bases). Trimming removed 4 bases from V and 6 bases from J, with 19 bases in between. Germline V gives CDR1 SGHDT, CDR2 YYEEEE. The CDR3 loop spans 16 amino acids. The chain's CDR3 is CASSPTGGEAAGELFF. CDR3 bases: TGTGCCAGCAGCCCCACAGGAGGGGAGGCCGCCGGGGAGCTGTTTTTT.

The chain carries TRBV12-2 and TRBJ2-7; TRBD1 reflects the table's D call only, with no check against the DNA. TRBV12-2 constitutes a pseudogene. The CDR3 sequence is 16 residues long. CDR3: CASRLAFGTGFHEQYF. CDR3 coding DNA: TGTGCAAGTCGCTTAGCCTTCGGGACAGGGTTTCACGAGCAGTACTTC.

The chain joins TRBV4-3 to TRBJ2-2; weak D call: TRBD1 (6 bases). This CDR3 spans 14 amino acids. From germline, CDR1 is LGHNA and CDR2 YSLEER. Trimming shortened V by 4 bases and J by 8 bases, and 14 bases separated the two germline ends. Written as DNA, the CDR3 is TGCGCCAGCAGCCGCAACCAGGGGTCTGGGGAGCTGTTTTTT. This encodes CASSRNQGSGELFF.

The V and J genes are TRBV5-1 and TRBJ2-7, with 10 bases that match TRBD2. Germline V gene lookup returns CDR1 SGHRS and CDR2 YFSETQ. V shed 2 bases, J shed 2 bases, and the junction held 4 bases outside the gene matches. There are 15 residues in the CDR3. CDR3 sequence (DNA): TGCGCCAGCAGCTTTAGTGGACTAGCGGCCTACGAGCAGTACTTC. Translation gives CASSFSGLAAYEQYF.

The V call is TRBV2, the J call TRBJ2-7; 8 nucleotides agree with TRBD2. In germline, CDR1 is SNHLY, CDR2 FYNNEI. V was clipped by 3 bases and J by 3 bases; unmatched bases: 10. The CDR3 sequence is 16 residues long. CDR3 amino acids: CASSDLSLAGLYEQYF. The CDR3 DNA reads TGTGCCAGCAGTGATTTGAGCCTAGCGGGTCTCTACGAGCAGTACTTC. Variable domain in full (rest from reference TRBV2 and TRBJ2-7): EPEVTQTPSHQVTQMGQEVILRCVPISNHLYFYWYRQILGQKVEFLVSFYNNEISEKSEIFDDQFSVERPDGSNFTLKIRSTKLEDSAMYFCASSDLSLAGLYEQYFGPGTRLTVT.

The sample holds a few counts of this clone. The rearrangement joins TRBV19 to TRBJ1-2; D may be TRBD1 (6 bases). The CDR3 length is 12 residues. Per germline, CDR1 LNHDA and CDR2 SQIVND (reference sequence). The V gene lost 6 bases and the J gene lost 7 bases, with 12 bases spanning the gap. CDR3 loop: CASRGTMGGYTF. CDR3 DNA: TGTGCCAGTAGGGGGACAATGGGTGGCTACACCTTC.

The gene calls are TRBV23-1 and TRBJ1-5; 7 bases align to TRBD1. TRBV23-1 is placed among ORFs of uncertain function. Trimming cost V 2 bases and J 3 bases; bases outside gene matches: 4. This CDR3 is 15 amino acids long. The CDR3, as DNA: TGCGCCAGCAGTCAAAGGACAGGTTACAATCAGCCCCAGCATTTT. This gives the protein CASSQRTGYNQPQHF.

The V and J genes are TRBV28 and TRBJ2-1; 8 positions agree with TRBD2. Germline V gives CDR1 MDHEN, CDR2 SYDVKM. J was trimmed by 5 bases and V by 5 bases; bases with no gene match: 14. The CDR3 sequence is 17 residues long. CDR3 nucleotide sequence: TGTGCCAGCAGTCTAGGGTCGATAGCGGGACGAGACAATGAGCAGTTCTTC. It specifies CASSLGSIAGRDNEQFF.